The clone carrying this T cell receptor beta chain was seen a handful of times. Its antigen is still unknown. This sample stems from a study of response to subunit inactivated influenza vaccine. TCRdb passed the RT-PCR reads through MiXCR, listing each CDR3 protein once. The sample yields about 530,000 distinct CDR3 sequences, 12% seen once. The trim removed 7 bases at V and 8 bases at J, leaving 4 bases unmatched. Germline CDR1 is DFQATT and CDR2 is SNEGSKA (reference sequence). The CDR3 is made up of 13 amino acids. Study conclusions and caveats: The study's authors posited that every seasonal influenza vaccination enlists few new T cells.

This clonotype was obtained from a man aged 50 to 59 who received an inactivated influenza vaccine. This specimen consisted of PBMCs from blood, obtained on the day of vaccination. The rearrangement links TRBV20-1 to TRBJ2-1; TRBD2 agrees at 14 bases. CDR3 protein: CSETSGRGYEQFF. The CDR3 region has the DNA TGCAGTGAGACTAGCGGGAGGGGATATGAGCAGTTCTTC.